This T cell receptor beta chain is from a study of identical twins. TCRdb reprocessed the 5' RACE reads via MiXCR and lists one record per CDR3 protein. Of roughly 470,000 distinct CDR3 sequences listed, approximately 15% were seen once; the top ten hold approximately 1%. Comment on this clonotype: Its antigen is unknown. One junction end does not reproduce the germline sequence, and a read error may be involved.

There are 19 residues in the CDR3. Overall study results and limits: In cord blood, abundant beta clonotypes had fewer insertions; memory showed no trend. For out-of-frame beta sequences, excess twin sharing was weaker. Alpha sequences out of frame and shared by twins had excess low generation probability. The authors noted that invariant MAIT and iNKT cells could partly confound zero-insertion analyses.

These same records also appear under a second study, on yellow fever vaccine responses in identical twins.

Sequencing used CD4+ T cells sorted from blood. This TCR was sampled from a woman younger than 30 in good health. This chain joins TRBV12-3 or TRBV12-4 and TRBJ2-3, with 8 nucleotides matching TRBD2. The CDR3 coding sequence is TGTGCCATCAGTTTAGGGTTGAGAATAGCGGGGTCCATCACAGATACGCAGTATTTT. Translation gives CAISLGLRIAGSITDTQYF.